This T cell receptor (beta chain) derives from a study of CD8 T cells in ankylosing spondylitis (dated by TCRdb to about 2017). Broadly, across the study: The study profiled T cell receptor beta repertoires in healthy donors and ankylosing spondylitis patients to find disease-linked TCR variants. Peripheral blood samples were taken, and synovial fluid was additionally collected from ankylosing spondylitis patients. In total, the full study cohort was made up of 85 to 140 healthy donors and more than 20 ankylosing spondylitis patients.

Data came from an Illumina HiSeq 2500. Quantitative 5'-RACE with molecular barcodes was the method used to prepare the TCR beta libraries. The original pipeline was this. A new computational method, built on a probabilistic model of VDJ rearrangement, was used to identify disease-linked TCR variants. TCRdb reprocessed the public reads (quality trimming at Q25 with fastp, clone calling with MiXCR) and kept in-frame beta chains. Rows with one shared CDR3 protein collapse into an entry with the most common genes and DNA. The V and J calls, along with clone size, are taken from TCRdb and not from the paper's own processing. For this sample the table gives about 360,000 distinct CDR3 sequences, of which 20% to 25% were detected only once. In total, the top ten clones hold about 12% of the sample. The germline V end is reduced by 4 bases and the J end by 7 bases; junction bases left unmatched: 10. The CDR3 runs 15 amino acids, cysteine and phenylalanine included. Solely the CDR3 DNA is kept, with 45 bases framed from the first base. CDR1 and CDR2 are drawn from the germline V gene: SGHRS, YFSETQ.

In the case of this clonotype: Its recognized antigen is unknown. One base away there is no much larger clone; base qualities are not given.

The full study reports these points: Significant enrichment of the disease-linked clones was reported in matched synovial fluid samples from ankylosing spondylitis patients. Blood from ankylosing spondylitis patients appeared to be characterized by a TCR beta motif made up of about 8 highly homologous amino acid variants. A CD8+ phenotype was shown by the disease-linked clones, which were found at relatively low frequencies in peripheral blood. Some motif variants had previously been reported in the synovial fluid and blood of reactive arthritis patients, which suggests shared mechanisms of disease initiation.

The TCR originated in a male donor with ankylosing spondylitis or in good health (not recorded which). Specimen: blood, either unsorted or a sorted T cell fraction (not recorded which). The rearrangement joined TRBV5-1 to TRBJ2-1, with 8 bases in between that match TRBD1. In nucleotide form, the sequence is TGCGCCAGCAGCCTCGGACAGGGAGAATTAAATGAGCAGTTCTTC. It is translated as CASSLGQGELNEQFF.